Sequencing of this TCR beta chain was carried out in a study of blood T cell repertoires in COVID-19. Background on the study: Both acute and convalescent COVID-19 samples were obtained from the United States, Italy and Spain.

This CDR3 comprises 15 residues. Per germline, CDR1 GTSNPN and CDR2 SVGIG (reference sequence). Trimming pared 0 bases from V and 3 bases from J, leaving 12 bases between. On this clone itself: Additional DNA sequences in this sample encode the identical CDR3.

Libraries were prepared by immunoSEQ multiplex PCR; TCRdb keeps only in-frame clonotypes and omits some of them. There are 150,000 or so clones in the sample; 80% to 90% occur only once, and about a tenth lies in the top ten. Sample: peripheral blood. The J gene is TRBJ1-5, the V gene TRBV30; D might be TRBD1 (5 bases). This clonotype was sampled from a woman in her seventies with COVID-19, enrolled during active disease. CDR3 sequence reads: CAWSVPGSLNQPQHF. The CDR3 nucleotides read TGTGCCTGGAGTGTCCCAGGGTCCCTCAATCAGCCCCAGCATTTT.